One sample yielded the 7 T cell receptor beta chains listed below, sequenced in a study of T cell responses to AZD1222 COVID-19 vaccine. This table comes from immunoSEQ multiplex PCR, and its TCRdb copy is limited to in-frame clones, with some not included. The sample has under 200,000 clones, roughly 85% seen once. Source: peripheral blood, taken 28 days after the second AZD1222 dose. These receptors originate from an adult who received the AZD1222 COVID-19 vaccine.

This clone was observed once. The rearrangement uses TRBV12-3 or TRBV12-4 and TRBJ1-1, with D possibly TRBD1 on 6 matching bases. V was cut by 1 base and J by 4 bases, with 7 bases left in between. CDR3 length: 13 amino acids. The chain's CDR3 is CASSLGGATEAFF. CDR3 in DNA: TGTGCCAGCAGTTTAGGGGGGGCCACTGAAGCTTTCTTT.

This rearrangement joins TRBV5-1 to TRBJ2-5; D remains unclear. Trimming took off 2 bases at V and 5 bases at J, with 13 bases between the two ends. CDR3 size: 14 residues. The V gene's germline CDR1 is SGHRS and CDR2 YFSETQ. In DNA, the CDR3 is TGCGCCAGCAGCTTTTCAAGGCCTGAGGAGACCCAGTACTTC. Translated, it gives CASSFSRPEETQYF.

The J gene is TRBJ2-3, the V gene TRBV7-9, with 12 bases fitting TRBD2. The CDR3 sequence is 15 residues long. Germline V gene lookup returns CDR1 SEHNR and CDR2 FQNEAQ (reference sequence). V shed 4 bases, J shed 3 bases, and the junction held 2 bases outside the gene matches. CDR3 bases: TGTGCCAGCAGCTATACTAGCGGGGGGACAGATACGCAGTATTTT. Residues: CASSYTSGGTDTQYF.

This clone has just a few counts. V usage is TRBV27 and J usage is TRBJ1-2; D is possibly TRBD1 (6 bases). The CDR3 covers 15 residues. V lost 3 bases, J lost 4 bases, and 15 bases lay in between. CDR1 and CDR2 (germline): MNHEY, SMNVEV (reference sequence). In nucleotides, the CDR3 is TGTGCCAGCAGTTTCGCGGGGGGCAGTGGCTATGGCTACACCTTC. It specifies CASSFAGGSGYGYTF.

This clone was counted a single time. This chain connects TRBV9 to TRBJ2-5; TRBD2 matches at 10 bases. Germline-derived CDR1 and CDR2 are SGDLS and YYNGEE. The CDR3 consists of 16 residues. Trimming removed 0 bases from V and 5 bases from J; junction bases left unmatched: 7. The CDR3 region has the DNA TGTGCCAGCAGCGTAGGGAGCGGGGGGGCCGCGGAGACCCAGTACTTC. Protein sequence: CASSVGSGGAAETQYF.

The chain recombines TRBV4-1 with TRBJ2-7; D uncertain. The CDR3 loop spans 14 amino acids. Trimming stripped 1 base from V and 5 bases from J, with 12 bases between. Germline V lookup: CDR1 MGHRA, CDR2 YSYEKL. The CDR3 is CASSQALSGDEQYF. Written as DNA, the CDR3 is TGCGCCAGCAGCCAAGCCTTATCCGGCGACGAGCAGTACTTC.

V usage is TRBV21-1 and J usage is TRBJ1-2; whether TRBD1, the table's D call, matches the DNA was not checked. TRBV21-1 corresponds to a pseudogene. The CDR3 is 15 residues long. The CDR3 protein is CASSKNRGADYGYTF. CDR3 nucleotides: TGTGCCAGCAGCAAGAACAGGGGGGCAGACTATGGCTACACCTTC.